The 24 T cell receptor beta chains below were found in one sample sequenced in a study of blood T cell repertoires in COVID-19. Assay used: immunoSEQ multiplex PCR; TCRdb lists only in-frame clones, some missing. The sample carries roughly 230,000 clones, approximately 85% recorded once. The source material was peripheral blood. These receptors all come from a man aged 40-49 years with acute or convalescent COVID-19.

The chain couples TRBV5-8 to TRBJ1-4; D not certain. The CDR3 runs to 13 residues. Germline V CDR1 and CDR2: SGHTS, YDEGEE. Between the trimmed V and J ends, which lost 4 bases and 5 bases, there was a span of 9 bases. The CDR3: CASSGRRNEKLFF. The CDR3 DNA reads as TGTGCCAGCAGCGGACGGAGGAATGAAAAACTGTTTTTT.

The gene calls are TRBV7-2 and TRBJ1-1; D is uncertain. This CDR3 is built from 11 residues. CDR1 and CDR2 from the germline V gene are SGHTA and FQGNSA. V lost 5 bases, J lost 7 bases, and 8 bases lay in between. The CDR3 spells CASSAGFEAFF. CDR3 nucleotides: TGTGCCAGCAGCGCGGGTTTTGAAGCTTTCTTT.

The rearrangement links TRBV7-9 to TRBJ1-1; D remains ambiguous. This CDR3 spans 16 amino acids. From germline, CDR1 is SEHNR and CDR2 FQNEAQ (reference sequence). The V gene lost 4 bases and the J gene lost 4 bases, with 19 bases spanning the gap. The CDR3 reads CASSSLREAGRTEAFF. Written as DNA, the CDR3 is TGTGCCAGCAGCTCCTTAAGGGAGGCAGGCCGCACTGAAGCTTTCTTT. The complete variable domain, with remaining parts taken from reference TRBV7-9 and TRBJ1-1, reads DTGVSQNPRHKITKRGQNVTFRCDPISEHNRLYWYRQTLGQGPEFLTYFQNEAQLEKSRLLSDRFSAERPKGSFSTLEIQRTEQGDSAMYLCASSSLREAGRTEAFFGQGTRLTVV.

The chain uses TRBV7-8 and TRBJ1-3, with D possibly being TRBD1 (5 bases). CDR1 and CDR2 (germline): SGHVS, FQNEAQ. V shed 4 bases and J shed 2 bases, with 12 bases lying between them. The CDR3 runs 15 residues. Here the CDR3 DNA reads TGTGCCAGCAGCTCAAGACAGATTCCTGGAAACACCATATATTTT. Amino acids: CASSSRQIPGNTIYF.

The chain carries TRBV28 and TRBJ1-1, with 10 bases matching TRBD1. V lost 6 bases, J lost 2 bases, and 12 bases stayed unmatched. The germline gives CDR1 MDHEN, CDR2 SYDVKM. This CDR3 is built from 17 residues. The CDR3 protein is CASSSPGTGAGNTEAFF. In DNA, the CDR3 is TGTGCCAGCAGCTCACCCGGGACAGGGGCTGGAAACACTGAAGCTTTCTTT.

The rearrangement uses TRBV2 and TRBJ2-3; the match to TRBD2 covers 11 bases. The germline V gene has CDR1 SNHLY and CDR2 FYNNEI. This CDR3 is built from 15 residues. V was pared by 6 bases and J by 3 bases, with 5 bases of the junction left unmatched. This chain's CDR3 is CASRSSGGATDTQYF. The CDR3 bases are TGTGCCAGCAGGAGTAGCGGGGGGGCGACAGATACGCAGTATTTT. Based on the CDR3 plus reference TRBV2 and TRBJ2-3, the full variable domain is EPEVTQTPSHQVTQMGQEVILRCVPISNHLYFYWYRQILGQKVEFLVSFYNNEISEKSEIFDDQFSVERPDGSNFTLKIRSTKLEDSAMYFCASRSSGGATDTQYFGPGTRLTVL.

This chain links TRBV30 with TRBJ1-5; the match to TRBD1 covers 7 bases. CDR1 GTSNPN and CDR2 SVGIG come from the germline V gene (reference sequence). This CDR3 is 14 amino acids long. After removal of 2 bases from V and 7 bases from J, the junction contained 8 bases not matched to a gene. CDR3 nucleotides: TGTGCCTGGAGTTATGACAGGGTAGGCCAGCCCCAGCATTTT. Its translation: CAWSYDRVGQPQHF.

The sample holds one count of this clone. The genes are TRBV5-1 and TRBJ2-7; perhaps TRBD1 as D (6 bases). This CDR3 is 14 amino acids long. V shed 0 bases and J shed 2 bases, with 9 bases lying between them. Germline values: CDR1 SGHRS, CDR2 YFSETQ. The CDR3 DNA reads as TGCGCCAGCAGCTTGGAGCAGGGGCCCTACGAGCAGTACTTC. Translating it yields CASSLEQGPYEQYF.

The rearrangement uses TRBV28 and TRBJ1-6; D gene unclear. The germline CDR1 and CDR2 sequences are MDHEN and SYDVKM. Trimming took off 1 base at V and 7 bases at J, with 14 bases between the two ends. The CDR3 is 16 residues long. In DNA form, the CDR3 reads TGTGCCAGCAGTTTATTGCGGCCCGGCGGCAATTCACCCCTCCACTTT. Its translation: CASSLLRPGGNSPLHF.

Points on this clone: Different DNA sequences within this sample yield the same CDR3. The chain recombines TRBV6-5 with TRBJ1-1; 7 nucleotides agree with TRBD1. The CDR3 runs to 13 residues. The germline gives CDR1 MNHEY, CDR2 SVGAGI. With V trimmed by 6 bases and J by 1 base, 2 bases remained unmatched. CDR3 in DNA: TGTGCCAGCAGACGACAGGGGAACACTGAAGCTTTCTTT. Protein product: CASRRQGNTEAFF.

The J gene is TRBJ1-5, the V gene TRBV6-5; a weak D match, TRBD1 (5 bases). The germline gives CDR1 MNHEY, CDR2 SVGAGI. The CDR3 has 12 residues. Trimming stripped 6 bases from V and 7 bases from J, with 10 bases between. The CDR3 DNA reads TGTGCCAGCAGGGCAGGGCGGCAGCCCCAGCATTTT. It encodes CASRAGRQPQHF.

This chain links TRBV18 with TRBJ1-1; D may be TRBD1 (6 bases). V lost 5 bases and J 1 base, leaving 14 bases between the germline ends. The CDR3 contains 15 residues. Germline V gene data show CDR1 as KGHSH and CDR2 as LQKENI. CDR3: CASSSWTDPNTEAFF. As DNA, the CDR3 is TGTGCCAGCTCATCATGGACAGATCCGAACACTGAAGCTTTCTTT.

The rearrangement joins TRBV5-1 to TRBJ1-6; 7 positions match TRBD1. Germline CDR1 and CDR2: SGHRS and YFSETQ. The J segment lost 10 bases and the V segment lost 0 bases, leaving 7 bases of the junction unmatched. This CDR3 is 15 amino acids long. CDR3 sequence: CASSLDRGTISPLHF. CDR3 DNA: TGCGCCAGCAGCTTGGACAGGGGAACCATATCACCCCTCCACTTT.

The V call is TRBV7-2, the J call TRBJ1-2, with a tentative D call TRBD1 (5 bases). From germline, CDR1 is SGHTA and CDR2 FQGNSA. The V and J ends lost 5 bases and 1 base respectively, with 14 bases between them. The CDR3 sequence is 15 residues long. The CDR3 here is CASSPGHSLNYGYTF. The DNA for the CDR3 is TGTGCCAGCAGCCCAGGACACTCGCTTAACTATGGCTACACCTTC. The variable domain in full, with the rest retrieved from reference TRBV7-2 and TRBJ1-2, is GAGVSQSPSNKVTEKGKDVELRCDPISGHTALYWYRQSLGQGLEFLIYFQGNSAPDKSGLPSDRFSAERTGGSVSTLTIQRTQQEDSAVYLCASSPGHSLNYGYTFGSGTRLTVV.

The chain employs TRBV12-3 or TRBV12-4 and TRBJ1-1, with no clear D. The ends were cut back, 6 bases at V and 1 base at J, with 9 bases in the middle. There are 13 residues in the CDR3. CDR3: CASRRTGNTEAFF. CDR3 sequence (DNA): TGTGCCAGCAGACGAACCGGGAACACTGAAGCTTTCTTT.

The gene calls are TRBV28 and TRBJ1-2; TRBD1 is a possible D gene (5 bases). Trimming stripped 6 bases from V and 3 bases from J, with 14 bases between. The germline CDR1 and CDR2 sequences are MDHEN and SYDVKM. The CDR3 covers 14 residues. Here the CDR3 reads CASRNTGNYYGYTF. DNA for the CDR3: TGTGCCAGCAGGAACACAGGAAACTACTATGGCTACACCTTC.

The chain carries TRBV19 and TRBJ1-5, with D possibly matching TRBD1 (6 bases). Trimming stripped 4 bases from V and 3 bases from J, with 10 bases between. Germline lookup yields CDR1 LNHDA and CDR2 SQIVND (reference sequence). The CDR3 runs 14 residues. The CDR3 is CASSTDSFNQPQHF. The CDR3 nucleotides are TGTGCCAGTAGTACGGACAGTTTCAATCAGCCCCAGCATTTT.

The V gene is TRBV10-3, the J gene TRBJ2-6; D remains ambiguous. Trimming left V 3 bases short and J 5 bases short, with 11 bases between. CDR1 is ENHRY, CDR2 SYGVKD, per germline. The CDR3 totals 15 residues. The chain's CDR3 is CAISESGYRANVLTF. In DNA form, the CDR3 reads TGTGCCATCAGTGAATCGGGTTACAGGGCCAACGTCCTGACTTTC.

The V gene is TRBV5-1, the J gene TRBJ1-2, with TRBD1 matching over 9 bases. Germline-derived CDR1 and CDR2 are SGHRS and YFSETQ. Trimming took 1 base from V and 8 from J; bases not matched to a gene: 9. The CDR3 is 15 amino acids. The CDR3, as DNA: TGCGCCAGCAGCTTGACGGGACAGGGAGTAGAAGGCTACACCTTC. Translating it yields CASSLTGQGVEGYTF.

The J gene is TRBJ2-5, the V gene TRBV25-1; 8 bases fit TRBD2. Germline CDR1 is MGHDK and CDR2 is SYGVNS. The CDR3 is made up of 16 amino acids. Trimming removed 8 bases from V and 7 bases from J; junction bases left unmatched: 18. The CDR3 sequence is CASRSSRGGDLGTQYF. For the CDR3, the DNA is TGTGCCAGCCGCTCCTCCCGGGGGGGCGACTTAGGGACCCAGTACTTC.

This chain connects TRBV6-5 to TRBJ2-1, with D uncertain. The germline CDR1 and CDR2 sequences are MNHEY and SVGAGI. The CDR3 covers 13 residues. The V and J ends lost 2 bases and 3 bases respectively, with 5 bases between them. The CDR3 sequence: CASSYTLYNEQFF. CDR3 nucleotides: TGTGCCAGCAGTTACACTCTCTACAATGAGCAGTTCTTC.

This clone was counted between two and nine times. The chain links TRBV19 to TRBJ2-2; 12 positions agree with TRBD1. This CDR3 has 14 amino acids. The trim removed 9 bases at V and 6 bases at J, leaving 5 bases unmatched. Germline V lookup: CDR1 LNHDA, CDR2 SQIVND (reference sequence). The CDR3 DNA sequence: TGTGCCAGCCGGGACAGGGGGCTCGCCGGGGAGCTGTTTTTT. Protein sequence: CASRDRGLAGELFF.

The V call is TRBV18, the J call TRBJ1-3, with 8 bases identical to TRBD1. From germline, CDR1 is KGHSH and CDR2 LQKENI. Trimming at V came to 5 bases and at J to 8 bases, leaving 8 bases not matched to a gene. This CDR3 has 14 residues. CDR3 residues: CASSFMDRDDTIYF. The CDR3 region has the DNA TGTGCCAGCTCATTTATGGACAGGGATGACACCATATATTTT.

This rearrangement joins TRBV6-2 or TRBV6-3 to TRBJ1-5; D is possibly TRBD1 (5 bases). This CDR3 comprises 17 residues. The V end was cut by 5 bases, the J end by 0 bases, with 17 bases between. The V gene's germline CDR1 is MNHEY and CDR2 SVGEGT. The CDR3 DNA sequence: TGTGCCAGCAGTAAACCCTTTACAGGTTTTAGCAATCAGCCCCAGCATTTT. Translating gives CASSKPFTGFSNQPQHF.